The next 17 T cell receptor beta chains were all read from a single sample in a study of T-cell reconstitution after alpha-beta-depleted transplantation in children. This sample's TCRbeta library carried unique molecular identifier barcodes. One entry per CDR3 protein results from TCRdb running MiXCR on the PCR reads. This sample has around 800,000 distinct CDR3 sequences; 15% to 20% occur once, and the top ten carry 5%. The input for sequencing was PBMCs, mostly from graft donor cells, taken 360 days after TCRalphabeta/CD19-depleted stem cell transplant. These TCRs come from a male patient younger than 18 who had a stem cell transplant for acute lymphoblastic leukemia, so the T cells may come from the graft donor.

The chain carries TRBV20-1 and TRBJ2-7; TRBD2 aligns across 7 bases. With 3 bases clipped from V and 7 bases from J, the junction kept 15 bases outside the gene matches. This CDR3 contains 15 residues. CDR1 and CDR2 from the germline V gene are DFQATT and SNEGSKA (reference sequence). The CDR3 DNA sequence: TGCAGTGCTAGGACCATAGGACTAGTGGATGGGGAGCAGTACTTC. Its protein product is CSARTIGLVDGEQYF.

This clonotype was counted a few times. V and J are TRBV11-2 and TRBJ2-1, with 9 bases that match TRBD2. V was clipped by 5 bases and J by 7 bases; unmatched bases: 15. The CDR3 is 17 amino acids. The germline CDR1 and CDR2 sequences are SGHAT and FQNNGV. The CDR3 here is CASSNPTYSGSANEQFF. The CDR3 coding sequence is TGTGCCAGCAGCAACCCAACCTATAGCGGGAGTGCAAATGAGCAGTTCTTC.

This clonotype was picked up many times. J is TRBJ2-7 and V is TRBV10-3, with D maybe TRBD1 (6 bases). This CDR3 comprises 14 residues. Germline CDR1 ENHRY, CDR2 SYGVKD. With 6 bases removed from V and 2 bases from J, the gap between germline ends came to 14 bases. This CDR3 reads CAIRENRVTYEQYF. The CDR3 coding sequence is TGTGCCATCAGGGAAAACAGGGTCACCTACGAGCAGTACTTC.

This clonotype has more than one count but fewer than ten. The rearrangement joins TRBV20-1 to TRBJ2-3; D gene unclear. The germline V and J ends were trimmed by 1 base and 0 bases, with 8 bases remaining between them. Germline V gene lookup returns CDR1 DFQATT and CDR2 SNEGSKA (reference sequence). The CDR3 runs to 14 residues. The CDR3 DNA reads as TGCAGTGCTAGAGGCCTAACTAGCACAGATACGCAGTATTTT. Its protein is CSARGLTSTDTQYF.

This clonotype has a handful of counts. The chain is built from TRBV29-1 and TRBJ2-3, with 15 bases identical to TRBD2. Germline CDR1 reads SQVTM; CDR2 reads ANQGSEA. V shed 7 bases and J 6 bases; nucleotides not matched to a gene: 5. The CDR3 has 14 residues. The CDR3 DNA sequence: TGCAGCGCTGGACTAGCGGGAGGGTCCGATACGCAGTATTTT. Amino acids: CSAGLAGGSDTQYF.

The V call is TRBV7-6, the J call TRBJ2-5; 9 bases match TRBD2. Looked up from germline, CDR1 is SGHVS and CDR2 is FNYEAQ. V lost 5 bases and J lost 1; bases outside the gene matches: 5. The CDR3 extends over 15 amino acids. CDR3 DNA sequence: TGTGCCAGCAGCCTGAAGCGGGAGGCCCAAGAGACCCAGTACTTC. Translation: CASSLKREAQETQYF.

The CDR3 loop is CASSLTPVSTDTQYF. Written as DNA, the CDR3 is TGTGCCAGTAGTCTAACACCAGTCAGCACAGATACGCAGTATTTT. The genes are TRBV19 and TRBJ2-3; D unclear. CDR3 length: 15 residues. Germline V lookup: CDR1 LNHDA, CDR2 SQIVND (reference sequence). The ends were cut back, 5 bases at V and 0 bases at J, with 12 bases in the middle.

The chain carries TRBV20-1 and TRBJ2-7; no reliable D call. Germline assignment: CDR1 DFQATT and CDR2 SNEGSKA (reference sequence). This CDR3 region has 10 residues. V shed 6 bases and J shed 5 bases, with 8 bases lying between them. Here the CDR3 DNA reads TGCAGTGCCTACCGGGACGAGCAGTACTTC. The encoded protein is CSAYRDEQYF.

CDR3 DNA sequence: TGTGCCAGCAGTCCTAAAGGTCACGTAACCCAGTATTTT. As protein: CASSPKGHVTQYF. This chain links TRBV2 with TRBJ2-3, with D unclear. The CDR3 runs 13 residues. Trimming shortened V by 5 bases and J by 12 bases, and 18 bases separated the two germline ends. Germline lookup yields CDR1 SNHLY and CDR2 FYNNEI.

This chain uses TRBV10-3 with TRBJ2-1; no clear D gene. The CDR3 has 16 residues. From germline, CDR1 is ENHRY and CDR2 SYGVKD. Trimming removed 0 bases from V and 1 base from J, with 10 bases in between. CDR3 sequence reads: CAISESISGSYNEQFF. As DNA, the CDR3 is TGTGCCATCAGTGAGTCCATATCTGGGTCCTACAATGAGCAGTTCTTC.

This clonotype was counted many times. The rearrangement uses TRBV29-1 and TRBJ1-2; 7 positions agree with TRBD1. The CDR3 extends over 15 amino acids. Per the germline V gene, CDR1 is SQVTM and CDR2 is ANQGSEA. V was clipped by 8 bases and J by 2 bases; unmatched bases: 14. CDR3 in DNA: TGCAGCACAAGCGGGGGGACAGACCCCAACTATGGCTACACCTTC. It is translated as CSTSGGTDPNYGYTF.

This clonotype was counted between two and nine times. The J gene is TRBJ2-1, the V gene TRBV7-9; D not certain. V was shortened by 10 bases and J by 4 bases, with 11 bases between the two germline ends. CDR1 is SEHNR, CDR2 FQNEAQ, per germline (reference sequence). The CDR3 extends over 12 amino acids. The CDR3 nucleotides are TGTGCCATCTCTGGGTCATACAATGAGCAGTTCTTC. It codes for CAISGSYNEQFF. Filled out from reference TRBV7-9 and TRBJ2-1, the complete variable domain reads DTGVSQNPRHKITKRGQNVTFRCDPISEHNRLYWYRQTLGQGPEFLTYFQNEAQLEKSRLLSDRFSAERPKGSFSTLEIQRTEQGDSAMYLCAISGSYNEQFFGPGTRLTVL.

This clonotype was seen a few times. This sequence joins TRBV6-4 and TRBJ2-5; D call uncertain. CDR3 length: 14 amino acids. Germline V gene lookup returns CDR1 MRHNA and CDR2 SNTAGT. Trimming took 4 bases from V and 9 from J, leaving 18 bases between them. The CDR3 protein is CASSVESWWWSQYF. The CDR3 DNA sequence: TGTGCCAGCAGTGTAGAATCGTGGTGGTGGTCCCAGTACTTC.

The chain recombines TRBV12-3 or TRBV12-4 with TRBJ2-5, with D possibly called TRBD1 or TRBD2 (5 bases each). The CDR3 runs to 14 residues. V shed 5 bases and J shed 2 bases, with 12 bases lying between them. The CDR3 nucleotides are TGTGCCAGCAGTCCCGGGACGGAACAAGAGACCCAGTACTTC. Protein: CASSPGTEQETQYF.

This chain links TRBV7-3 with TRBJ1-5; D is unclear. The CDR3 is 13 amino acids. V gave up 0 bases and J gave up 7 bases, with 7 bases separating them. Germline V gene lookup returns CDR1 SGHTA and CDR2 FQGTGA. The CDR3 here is CASSLTVEQPQHF. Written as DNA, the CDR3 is TGTGCCAGCAGCTTAACGGTAGAGCAGCCCCAGCATTTT.

The CDR3 coding sequence is TGTGCCAGCAGTACTAGACAGGGACTCCCTACCTACGAGCAGTACTTC. It is translated as CASSTRQGLPTYEQYF. The V call is TRBV6-5, the J call TRBJ2-7; possible D gene TRBD1, 7 bases. In germline, CDR1 is MNHEY, CDR2 SVGAGI. The CDR3 extends over 16 amino acids. Between the trimmed V and J ends, which lost 5 bases and 2 bases, there was a span of 19 bases.

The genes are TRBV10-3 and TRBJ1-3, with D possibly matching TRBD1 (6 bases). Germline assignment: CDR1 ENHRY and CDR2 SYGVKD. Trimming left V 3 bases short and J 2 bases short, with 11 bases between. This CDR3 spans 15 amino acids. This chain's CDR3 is CAISDLQGTGNTIYF. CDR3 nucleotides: TGTGCCATCAGTGACTTACAGGGAACTGGAAACACCATATATTTT.